The clone carrying this TCR beta chain was picked up many times. The CDR3 loop spans 14 amino acids. Germline V gene sequence: CDR1 SEHNR, CDR2 FQNEAQ (reference sequence). Trimming took 1 base from V and 2 from J, leaving 8 bases between them. The sample belongs to a study of T cells in Graves' hyperthyroidism and ophthalmopathy. RNA transcripts served as the template for amplifying TCR beta CDR3 regions. A set of HTBI primers served as the primers for a first-round RT-PCR of the TCR CDR3. TCRdb itself ran the multiplex PCR reads through MiXCR, one entry per CDR3 protein. This repertoire shows about 500,000 distinct CDR3 sequences, about a sixth found once; its top ten account for roughly 18%. Clinical Activity Scores of at least 3, NOSPECS grades of at least 4 and durations under 3 months characterized ophthalmopathy patients.

The sample was blood. The TCR sequence derives from a woman aged 18 to 35 with Graves' ophthalmopathy. This chain links TRBV7-9 with TRBJ1-1; TRBD1 is a possible D gene (5 bases). The CDR3 spells CASSLGRVNTEAFF. For the CDR3, the DNA is TGTGCCAGCAGCTTAGGCAGGGTCAACACTGAAGCTTTCTTT.